Only one count was recorded for the clone carrying this TCR beta chain. Its antigen is not known. The V and J ends lost 1 base and 0 bases respectively, with 21 bases between them. The CDR3 runs 19 residues. Germline values: CDR1 SEHNR, CDR2 FQNEAQ (reference sequence). These data come from a study of T cell responses to AZD1222 COVID-19 vaccine. Study-wide results and limits: Along spike, vaccine-associated CD4 TCRs were found throughout, with dominance at 160-218 and 743-854. The sample set comprised mostly white British donors with more females, and clonal diversity was possibly underestimated. Only a handful of AZD1222 recipients, six or seven in all, had baseline seropositivity. Reportedly, close to half of spike-specific TCRs are directed against unmutated variant regions.

Libraries were prepared by immunoSEQ multiplex PCR; TCRdb keeps only in-frame clonotypes and omits some of them. The table lists fewer than 150,000 clones, 90% to 95% of them singletons, with 6% to 7% in the top ten. The receptor was derived from an adult who received the AZD1222 COVID-19 vaccine. This chain uses TRBV7-9 with TRBJ1-2; no definite D call. The sequences come from peripheral blood, collected 28 days after the second AZD1222 dose. The CDR3 loop reads CASSLGTQSNGLANYGYTF. CDR3 coding DNA: TGTGCCAGCAGCTTAGGGACGCAGAGCAACGGTTTGGCTAACTATGGCTACACCTTC.